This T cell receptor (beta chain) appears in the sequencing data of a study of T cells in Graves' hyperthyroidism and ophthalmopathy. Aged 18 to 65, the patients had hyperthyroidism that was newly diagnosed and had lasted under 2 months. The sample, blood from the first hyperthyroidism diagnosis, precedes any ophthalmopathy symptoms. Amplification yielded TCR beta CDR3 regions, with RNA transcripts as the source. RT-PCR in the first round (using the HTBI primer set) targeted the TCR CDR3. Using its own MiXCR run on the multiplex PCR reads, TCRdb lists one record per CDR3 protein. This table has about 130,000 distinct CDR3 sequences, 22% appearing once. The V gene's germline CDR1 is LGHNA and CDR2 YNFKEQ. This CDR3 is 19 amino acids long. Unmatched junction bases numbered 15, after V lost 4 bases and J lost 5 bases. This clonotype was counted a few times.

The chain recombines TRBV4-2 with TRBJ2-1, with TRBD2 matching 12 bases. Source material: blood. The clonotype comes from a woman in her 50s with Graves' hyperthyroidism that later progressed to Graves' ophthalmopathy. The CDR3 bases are TGTGCCAGCAGCCGAACGGGACTAGCGGGTGGAGGAGGTGACAATGAGCAGTTCTTC. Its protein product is CASSRTGLAGGGGDNEQFF.